The next 10 T cell receptor beta chains were all read from a single sample in a study of CD8 T cells in ankylosing spondylitis. TCRdb redid the calling of the 5' RACE reads with MiXCR, one entry per CDR3 protein. The table includes approximately 250,000 distinct CDR3 sequences, over 30% detected once. The sample was blood, either unsorted or a sorted T cell fraction (not recorded which). All receptors derive from a male donor with ankylosing spondylitis or in good health (not recorded which).

This clonotype was found a few times. The genes are TRBV29-1 and TRBJ2-5; D is perhaps TRBD1 or TRBD2 (5 bases each). The CDR3 is 13 amino acids. Trimming cost V 6 bases and J 4 bases, with 15 bases left between them. CDR1 is SQVTM, CDR2 ANQGSEA, per germline. The CDR3 sequence: CSVWGSTSETQYF. The CDR3 DNA follows: TGCAGCGTGTGGGGGTCAACGTCAGAGACCCAGTACTTC.

The chain links TRBV20-1 to TRBJ2-1, with D possibly being TRBD2 (7 bases). The CDR3 sequence is 16 residues long. Germline V gene data show CDR1 as DFQATT and CDR2 as SNEGSKA (reference sequence). Trimming cost V 6 bases and J 9 bases, with 27 bases left between them. CDR3 sequence reads: CSAPKGVGGREGEQFF. The DNA for the CDR3 is TGCAGTGCCCCAAAGGGGGTGGGGGGGCGAGAAGGTGAGCAGTTCTTC.

V usage is TRBV20-1 and J usage is TRBJ1-1, with TRBD1 identical over 7 bases. The CDR3 has 15 amino acids. Losses at the gene ends were 6 bases for V and 0 bases for J; bases not matched to a gene: 10. The germline gives CDR1 DFQATT, CDR2 SNEGSKA (reference sequence). The CDR3 nucleotides read TGCAGTGCGACCGACAGGGCGGGGATGAACACTGAAGCTTTCTTT. Protein: CSATDRAGMNTEAFF.

This clonotype came up a few times. The genes are TRBV12-3 or TRBV12-4 and TRBJ2-7; TRBD2 is a possible D gene (5 bases). The CDR3 runs 13 residues. V was shortened by 3 bases and J by 1 base, with 7 bases between the two germline ends. CDR3 sequence: CASSLRVSYEQYF. CDR3 sequence (DNA): TGTGCCAGCAGTTTGAGGGTTTCCTACGAGCAGTACTTC.

The rearrangement links TRBV20-1 to TRBJ2-5; 7 bases are shared with TRBD2. V lost 3 bases to trimming and J lost 1 base; unmatched junction nucleotides: 8. The length of the CDR3 is 15 residues. CDR1 DFQATT and CDR2 SNEGSKA come from the germline V gene (reference sequence). CDR3 sequence: CSASSLGRAQETQYF. The DNA for the CDR3 is TGCAGTGCTAGCTCCCTAGGGAGGGCCCAAGAGACCCAGTACTTC.

This rearrangement joins TRBV28 to TRBJ1-5; D gene ambiguous. The V gene's germline CDR1 is MDHEN and CDR2 SYDVKM. The CDR3 is made up of 15 amino acids. Trimming shortened V by 0 bases and J by 2 bases, and 8 bases separated the two germline ends. CDR3 sequence reads: CASSLCGVCNQPQHF. In nucleotides, the CDR3 is TGTGCCAGCAGTTTATGTGGGGTGTGCAATCAGCCCCAGCATTTT. Full variable domain (missing parts from reference TRBV28 and TRBJ1-5): DVKVTQSSRYLVKRTGEKVFLECVQDMDHENMFWYRQDPGLGLRLIYFSYDVKMKEKGDIPEGYSVSREKKERFSLILESASTNQTSMYLCASSLCGVCNQPQHFGDGTRLSIL.

The genes are TRBV29-1 and TRBJ1-2; D is unclear. Trimming cost V 7 bases and J 4 bases, with 10 bases left between them. Looked up from germline, CDR1 is SQVTM and CDR2 is ANQGSEA. CDR3 length: 11 residues. The CDR3 nucleotides are TGCAGCGGTAGGGCAGGCTATGGCTACACCTTC. This sequence encodes CSGRAGYGYTF.

This chain connects TRBV28 to TRBJ2-1; D gene ambiguous. The CDR3 length is 13 residues. Germline CDR1 is MDHEN and CDR2 is SYDVKM. Trimming took 3 bases from V and 4 from J, leaving 7 bases between them. The CDR3 nucleotides read TGTGCCAGCAGTTTGTCAGAATACAATGAGCAGTTCTTC. Its protein product is CASSLSEYNEQFF.

V is TRBV5-1 and J is TRBJ2-1, with D perhaps matching TRBD2 (5 bases). The CDR3 consists of 14 residues. CDR1 and CDR2 from the germline V gene are SGHRS and YFSETQ. V lost 4 bases and J lost 8, with 16 bases in between. The CDR3 coding sequence is TGCGCCAGCAGCCCCGGACTTTCGGGTTATGAGCAGTTCTTC. Translated: CASSPGLSGYEQFF. Together with reference TRBV5-1 and TRBJ2-1, the CDR3 gives the full variable domain: KAGVTQTPRYLIKTRGQQVTLSCSPISGHRSVSWYQQTPGQGLQFLFEYFSETQRNKGNFPGRFSGRQFSNSRSEMNVSTLELGDSALYLCASSPGLSGYEQFFGPGTRLTVL.

This clonotype turned up a few times. The rearrangement uses TRBV20-1 and TRBJ2-7; 8 nucleotides match TRBD1. Trimming removed 6 bases from V and 2 bases from J; junction bases left unmatched: 6. Per germline, CDR1 DFQATT and CDR2 SNEGSKA (reference sequence). The CDR3 contains 13 residues. The CDR3 is CSATDRAPYEQYF. CDR3 coding DNA: TGCAGTGCAACGGACAGGGCCCCCTACGAGCAGTACTTC.